This TCR beta chain originates from a study of monozygotic twins with inflammatory bowel disease. Details on this clonotype: Its cognate antigen is unknown.

Notes on the study in general: Sharing of clonotypes with others was lower in IBD patients than in healthy twins, and this was especially so with disease activity. IBD patients displayed reduced TCRbeta diversity (inverse Simpson) when set against healthy co-twins. No single strong signal or clonotype associated with IBD was supported.

Per individual sample, eight separate reactions were used to make cDNA. TCRdb reprocessed the 5' RACE reads, keeping one entry per CDR3 protein, no DNA. The ten most abundant clones cover roughly 2% of a sample with about 330,000 distinct CDR3 sequences. Germline values: CDR1 SGHTA, CDR2 FQGNSA. The CDR3 is 13 residues long. The receptor comes from a human donor with ulcerative colitis or Crohn's disease, or a healthy co-twin of an affected twin (not recorded which). This sequence joins TRBV7-2 and TRBJ1-1. Material for sequencing was blood. The CDR3 sequence: CASSLHMNTEAFF.